The T cell receptor beta chain under discussion was sequenced for a study of Ad26.COV2.S vaccination and SARS-CoV-2 variants. Study-level findings and limits: Vaccine recipients had higher spike-specific TCR breadth than placebo recipients. Breadth and depth estimates from TCRs may understate total T cell responses.

This CDR3 is built from 15 residues. CDR1 is SGDLS and CDR2 is YYNGEE in the germline V gene. V lost 5 bases to trimming and J lost 1 base, with 14 bases between them. A word on this clone: The antigen is undetermined.

The treatment is: some 20 received Ad26.COV2.S at low or high dose, single or two shots; about 5 received placebo; per-sample allocation not given. Repertoires come from day 63 after the first vaccine or placebo injection. An Ad26 vector expressing Wuhan-strain SARS-CoV-2 spike constituted the vaccine. TCRdb's table, derived via immunoSEQ multiplex PCR, lists solely in-frame clones and lacks some. In the table there are roughly 320,000 clones, roughly 84% of which are singletons. The V call is TRBV9, the J call TRBJ2-3, with a weak D call TRBD2 (6 bases). This receptor was identified in a person aged 18-65 years who received the Ad26.COV2.S COVID-19 vaccine or a placebo. The sample consisted of peripheral blood, taken in a trial of Ad26.COV2.S vaccine versus placebo. The chain's CDR3 is CASSAMGTGTDTQYF. As DNA, the CDR3 is TGTGCCAGCAGTGCCATGGGGACTGGCACAGATACGCAGTATTTT.